A selection of T cell receptor beta chains follows, all from one sample in a study of T cell changes during pregnancy in multiple sclerosis. Clones were read by immunoSEQ multiplex PCR, and TCRdb kept only the in-frame ones, dropping some. Of tens of thousands of clones in the sample, 75% to 95% were seen once. Sequencing used CD4+ T cells from peripheral blood mononuclear cells, obtained before pregnancy. The receptors were gathered from a female donor with multiple sclerosis, enrolled in a pregnancy study. Each CDR3 is given with its conserved first and last residue. The D gene is left open where the match is weak. Size is omitted from some rows. Given values are once, few, many or a class for expanded clones.

V: TRBV9; D: .; J: TRBJ2-1; size: .; length: 14; DNA: TGTGCCAGCAGCGTAGGACTTAGAAGCGATGAGCAGTTCTTC; CDR3: CASSVGLRSDEQFF
V: TRBV10-3; D: .; J: TRBJ1-6; size: .; length: 14; DNA: TGTGCCATCAGGTCACAGGGAAACGGTTCACCCCTCCACTTT; CDR3: CAIRSQGNGSPLHF
V: TRBV28; D: TRBD1; J: TRBJ1-2; size: .; length: 13; DNA: TGTGCCAGCAGCTTAGACAGGGATTATGGCTACACCTTC; CDR3: CASSLDRDYGYTF
V: TRBV27; D: TRBD1; J: TRBJ2-7; size: .; length: 15; DNA: TGTGCCAGCAGTTTGACAACAGGGGTTCCCTACGAGCAGTACTTC; CDR3: CASSLTTGVPYEQYF
V: TRBV5-1; D: TRBD2; J: TRBJ2-1; size: few; length: 11; DNA: TGCGCCAGCAGCGGACTAGGAGAGCAGTTCTTC; CDR3: CASSGLGEQFF
V: TRBV7-4; D: .; J: TRBJ2-3; size: .; length: 16; DNA: TGTGCCAGCAGCTTAGCGGGGGGGCTGGGCACAGATACGCAGTATTTT; CDR3: CASSLAGGLGTDTQYF
V: TRBV11-3; D: TRBD1; J: TRBJ1-1; size: .; length: 15; DNA: TGTGCCAGCAGCTTAGGACAGGGAGAAAACACTGAAGCTTTCTTT; CDR3: CASSLGQGENTEAFF
V: TRBV19; D: .; J: TRBJ2-3; size: .; length: 14; DNA: TGTGCCAGTAGTAGGTTAGCGAACGAAGATACGCAGTATTTT; CDR3: CASSRLANEDTQYF
V: TRBV11-2; D: .; J: TRBJ2-5; size: .; length: 16; DNA: TGTGCCAGCAGCTTAGGGTCGGCGGGTTTCCAAGAGACCCAGTACTTC; CDR3: CASSLGSAGFQETQYF
V: TRBV27; D: .; J: TRBJ1-6; size: .; length: 13; DNA: TGTGCCAGCAGTCTGACAGATAATTCACCCCTCCACTTT; CDR3: CASSLTDNSPLHF
V: TRBV28; D: .; J: TRBJ2-2; size: few; length: 15; DNA: TGTGCCAGCAGTTTACGCGTGACGAACACCGGGGAGCTGTTTTTT; CDR3: CASSLRVTNTGELFF
V: TRBV27; D: .; J: TRBJ2-3; size: .; length: 14; DNA: TGTGCCAGCAGTTTTCAGGGCTCCACAGATACGCAGTATTTT; CDR3: CASSFQGSTDTQYF
V: TRBV7-8; D: TRBD1; J: TRBJ1-1; size: .; length: 16; DNA: TGTGCCAGCAGCTTAATGACAGGGGGCTTGGATACTGAAGCTTTCTTT; CDR3: CASSLMTGGLDTEAFF
V: TRBV9; D: .; J: TRBJ1-2; size: once; length: 13; DNA: TGTGCCAGCAGGGGGGGACTGAACTATGGCTACACCTTC; CDR3: CASRGGLNYGYTF
V: TRBV30; D: .; J: TRBJ1-2; size: .; length: 15; DNA: TGTGCCTGGAGTGTAGGAGCAACGGGGGTCCGCGGCTACACCTTC; CDR3: CAWSVGATGVRGYTF
V: TRBV5-1; D: TRBD1; J: TRBJ1-1; size: .; length: 16; DNA: TGCGCCAGCAGCTTGCGAGGACAGGGTGGGAGCACTGAAGCTTTCTTT; CDR3: CASSLRGQGGSTEAFF
V: TRBV6-1; D: TRBD1; J: TRBJ1-1; size: few; length: 12; DNA: TGTGCCAGCAGTGGGGGGACAGGTGAAGCTTTCTTT; CDR3: CASSGGTGEAFF
V: TRBV7-8; D: .; J: TRBJ2-5; size: .; length: 13; DNA: TGTGCCAGCAGCTTAGACATTCAAGAGACCCAGTACTTC; CDR3: CASSLDIQETQYF